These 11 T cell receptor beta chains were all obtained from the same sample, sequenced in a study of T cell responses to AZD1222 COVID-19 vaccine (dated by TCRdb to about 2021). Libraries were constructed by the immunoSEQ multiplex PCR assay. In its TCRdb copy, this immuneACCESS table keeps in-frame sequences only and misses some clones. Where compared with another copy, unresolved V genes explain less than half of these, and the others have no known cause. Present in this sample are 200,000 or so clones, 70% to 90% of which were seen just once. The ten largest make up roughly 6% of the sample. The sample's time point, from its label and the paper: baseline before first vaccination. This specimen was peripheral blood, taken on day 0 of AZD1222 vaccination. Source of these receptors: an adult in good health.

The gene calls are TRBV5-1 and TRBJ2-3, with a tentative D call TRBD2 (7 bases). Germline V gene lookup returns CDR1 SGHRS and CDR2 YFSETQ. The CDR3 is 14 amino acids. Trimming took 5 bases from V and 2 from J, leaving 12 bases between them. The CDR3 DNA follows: TGCGCCAGCAGTCCCGGGGGGCACACAGATACGCAGTATTTT. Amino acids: CASSPGGHTDTQYF.

The CDR3 spells CASSQENSGTGYTF. The CDR3, as DNA: TGTGCCAGCAGCCAAGAGAACAGCGGTACTGGCTACACCTTC. The J gene is TRBJ1-2, the V gene TRBV4-2; D is unresolved. CDR3 length: 14 residues. The germline V gene has CDR1 LGHNA and CDR2 YNFKEQ. Trimming pared 0 bases from V and 7 bases from J, leaving 12 bases between.

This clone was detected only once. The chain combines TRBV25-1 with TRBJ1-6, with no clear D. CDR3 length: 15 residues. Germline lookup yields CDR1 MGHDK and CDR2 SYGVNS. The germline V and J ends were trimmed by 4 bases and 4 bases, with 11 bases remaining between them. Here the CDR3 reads CASSGLDGYNSPLHF. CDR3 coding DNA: TGTGCCAGCAGTGGGTTGGACGGGTATAATTCACCCCTCCACTTT.

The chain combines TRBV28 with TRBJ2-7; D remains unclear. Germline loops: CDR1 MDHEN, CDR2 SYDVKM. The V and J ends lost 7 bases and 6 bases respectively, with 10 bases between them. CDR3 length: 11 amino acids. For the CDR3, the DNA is TGTGCCAGCACAACAAACGGCGAGCAGTACTTC. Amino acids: CASTTNGEQYF. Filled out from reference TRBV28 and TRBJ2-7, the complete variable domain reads DVKVTQSSRYLVKRTGEKVFLECVQDMDHENMFWYRQDPGLGLRLIYFSYDVKMKEKGDIPEGYSVSREKKERFSLILESASTNQTSMYLCASTTNGEQYFGPGTRLTVT.

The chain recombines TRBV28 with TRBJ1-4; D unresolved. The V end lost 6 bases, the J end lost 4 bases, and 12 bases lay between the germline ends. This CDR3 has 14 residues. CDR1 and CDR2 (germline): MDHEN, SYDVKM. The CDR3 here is CASSLLDGNEKLFF. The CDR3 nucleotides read TGTGCCAGCAGCCTTCTCGACGGTAATGAAAAACTGTTTTTT.

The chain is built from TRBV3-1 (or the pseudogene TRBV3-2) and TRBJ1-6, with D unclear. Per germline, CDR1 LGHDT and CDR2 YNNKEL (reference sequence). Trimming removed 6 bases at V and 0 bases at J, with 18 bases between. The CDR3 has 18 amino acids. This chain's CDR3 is CASSRTPVGSSYNSPLHF. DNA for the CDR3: TGTGCCAGCAGTCGAACCCCTGTAGGGAGCTCCTATAATTCACCCCTCCACTTT.

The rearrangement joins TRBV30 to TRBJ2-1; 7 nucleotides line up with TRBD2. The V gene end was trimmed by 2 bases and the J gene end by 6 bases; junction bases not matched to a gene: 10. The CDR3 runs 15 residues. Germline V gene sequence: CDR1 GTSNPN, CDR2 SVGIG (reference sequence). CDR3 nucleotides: TGTGCCTGGAGTAGGTTCCCGGGAGGTGGCAATGAGCAGTTCTTC. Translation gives CAWSRFPGGGNEQFF.

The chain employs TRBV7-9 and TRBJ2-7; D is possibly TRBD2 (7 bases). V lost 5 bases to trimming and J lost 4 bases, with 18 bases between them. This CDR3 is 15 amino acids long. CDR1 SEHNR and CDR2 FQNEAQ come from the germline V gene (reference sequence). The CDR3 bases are TGTGCCAGCAGCCCACGTCGGGGGGCGGGTTACGAGCAGTACTTC. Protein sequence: CASSPRRGAGYEQYF.

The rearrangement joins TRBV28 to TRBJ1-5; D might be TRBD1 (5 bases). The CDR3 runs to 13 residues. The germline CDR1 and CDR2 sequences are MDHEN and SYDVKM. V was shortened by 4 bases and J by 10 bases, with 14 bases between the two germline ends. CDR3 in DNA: TGTGCCAGCAGTTGGGAAGGGAGGGGACCCCAGCATTTT. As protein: CASSWEGRGPQHF.

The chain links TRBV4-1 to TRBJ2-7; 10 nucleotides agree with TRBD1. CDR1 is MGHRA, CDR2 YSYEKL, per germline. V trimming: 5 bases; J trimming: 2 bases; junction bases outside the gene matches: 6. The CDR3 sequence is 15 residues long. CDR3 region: CASSYRDRGTYEQYF. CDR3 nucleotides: TGCGCCAGCAGCTACCGGGACAGGGGTACCTACGAGCAGTACTTC.

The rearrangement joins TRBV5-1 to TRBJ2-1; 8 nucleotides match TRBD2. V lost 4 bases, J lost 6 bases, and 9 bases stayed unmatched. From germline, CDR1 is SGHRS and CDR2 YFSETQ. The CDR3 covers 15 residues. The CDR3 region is CASSRGSGVTNEQFF. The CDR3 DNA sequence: TGCGCCAGCAGCAGAGGTAGCGGGGTAACCAATGAGCAGTTCTTC. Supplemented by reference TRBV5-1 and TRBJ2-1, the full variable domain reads KAGVTQTPRYLIKTRGQQVTLSCSPISGHRSVSWYQQTPGQGLQFLFEYFSETQRNKGNFPGRFSGRQFSNSRSEMNVSTLELGDSALYLCASSRGSGVTNEQFFGPGTRLTVL.